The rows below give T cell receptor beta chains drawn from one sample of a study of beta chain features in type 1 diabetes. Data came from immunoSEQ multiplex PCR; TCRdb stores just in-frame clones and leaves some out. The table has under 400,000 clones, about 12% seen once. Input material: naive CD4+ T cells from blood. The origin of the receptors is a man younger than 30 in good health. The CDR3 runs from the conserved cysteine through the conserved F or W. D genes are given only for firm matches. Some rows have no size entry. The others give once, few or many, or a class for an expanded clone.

DNA: TGCAGTGCCTGGGGACAGCAGGAGCAGTACTTC
CDR3: CSAWGQQEQYF
D: TRBD1
size: many
J: TRBJ2-7
V: TRBV20-1

DNA: TGCAGCGTTGGCGGGACTAGCGGGCGTTCCTACAATGAGCAGTTCTTC
CDR3: CSVGGTSGRSYNEQFF
D: TRBD2
size: -
J: TRBJ2-1
V: TRBV29-1

DNA: TGTGCCAGCAAACCGGAGAACATGAACACTGAAGCTTTCTTT
CDR3: CASKPENMNTEAFF
D: -
size: -
J: TRBJ1-1
V: TRBV6-4

DNA: TGTGCCAGCCACAGGGGTCGGGGCGGGGAGCTGTTTTTT
CDR3: CASHRGRGGELFF
D: TRBD1
size: few
J: TRBJ2-2
V: TRBV6-1

DNA: TGTGCCAGCAGCGTCAGGGAAGACACTGAAGCTTTCTTT
CDR3: CASSVREDTEAFF
D: -
size: -
J: TRBJ1-1
V: TRBV9

DNA: TGTGCCAGCAGCGTAGAATTGAGGTCTGAAGCTTTCTTT
CDR3: CASSVELRSEAFF
D: -
size: -
J: TRBJ1-1
V: TRBV9

DNA: TGTGCCAGCAGCTTATACCACCTAGCTAACACTGAAGCTTTCTTT
CDR3: CASSLYHLANTEAFF
D: -
size: few
J: TRBJ1-1
V: TRBV7-3

DNA: TGTGCCAGCAGCTTAACGCGGGAGACCGGGGAGCTGTTTTTT
CDR3: CASSLTRETGELFF
D: TRBD2
size: -
J: TRBJ2-2
V: TRBV7-3

DNA: TGTGCCAGCAGCCCTACAGGGGTAGAGGAAAAACTGTTTTTT
CDR3: CASSPTGVEEKLFF
D: TRBD1
size: few
J: TRBJ1-4
V: TRBV7-2

DNA: TGCGCCAGCAGCTTCGGGGGTTTAGCCGGGGAGCTGTTTTTT
CDR3: CASSFGGLAGELFF
D: -
size: -
J: TRBJ2-2
V: TRBV5-1

DNA: TGTGCCAGCAGCTCACCGTTAGGGGCTAATGAAAAACTGTTTTTT
CDR3: CASSSPLGANEKLFF
D: -
size: -
J: TRBJ1-4
V: TRBV7-2

DNA: TGTGCCTGGAGAATCCCCCAGACAGGGACCTATGGCTACACCTTC
CDR3: CAWRIPQTGTYGYTF
D: TRBD1
size: -
J: TRBJ1-2
V: TRBV30

DNA: TGCGCCAGCAGCCAAGATCTAAGTGAAAAACTGTTTTTT
CDR3: CASSQDLSEKLFF
D: -
size: -
J: TRBJ1-4
V: TRBV4-3

DNA: TGTGCTAGCAGCTTAACTTCCACCGGGGAGCTGTTTTTT
CDR3: CASSLTSTGELFF
D: -
size: -
J: TRBJ2-2
V: TRBV7-7

DNA: TGTGCCAGTAGTTCGGGGAGGGCGTCCTACAATGAGCAGTTCTTC
CDR3: CASSSGRASYNEQFF
D: TRBD2
size: -
J: TRBJ2-1
V: TRBV19

DNA: TGTGCCAGCAGCCCCTCGGGCGGAGGAGGCTACACCTTC
CDR3: CASSPSGGGGYTF
D: -
size: few
J: TRBJ1-2
V: TRBV7-2

DNA: TGTGCCAGCAGCTCGCAGGGATGGGGCGGGGAGCTGTTTTTT
CDR3: CASSSQGWGGELFF
D: -
size: -
J: TRBJ2-2
V: TRBV7-2

DNA: TGTGCCAGCAGTTTCGCAGGGGTGAACACTGAAGCTTTCTTT
CDR3: CASSFAGVNTEAFF
D: -
size: few
J: TRBJ1-1
V: TRBV27

DNA: TGCAGCGTTGCCCTAGCCGGAGAGACCCAGTACTTC
CDR3: CSVALAGETQYF
D: -
size: few
J: TRBJ2-5
V: TRBV29-1

DNA: TGCGCCAGCAGCTTGGCCGGCGGGGAAGCTAACTATGGCTACACCTTC
CDR3: CASSLAGGEANYGYTF
D: -
size: few
J: TRBJ1-2
V: TRBV5-1

DNA: TGTGCCAGCGGGGGGGCACCAGATACGCAGTATTTT
CDR3: CASGGAPDTQYF
D: -
size: few
J: TRBJ2-3
V: TRBV6-6

DNA: TGCGCCAGCAGCTTGAGACCAGCGGCTGACTCACCCCTCCACTTT
CDR3: CASSLRPAADSPLHF
D: -
size: few
J: TRBJ1-6
V: TRBV5-1

DNA: TGTGCCAGCAGTTACGAGGCAGGGGTCAGCCCCCAGCATTTT
CDR3: CASSYEAGVSPQHF
D: -
size: few
J: TRBJ1-5
V: TRBV6-6

DNA: TGTGCCAGCCTCGTTAAAACAGGGATAGGCAATGAGCAGTTCTTC
CDR3: CASLVKTGIGNEQFF
D: -
size: -
J: TRBJ2-1
V: TRBV7-2

DNA: TGTGCCAGCAGCCAAGAATTAGCGGGGGCCTTCTACGAGCAGTACTTC
CDR3: CASSQELAGAFYEQYF
D: TRBD2
size: few
J: TRBJ2-7
V: TRBV4-2

DNA: TGTGCCAGCAGCCTTCGGTCCGCCTACACAGATACGCAGTATTTT
CDR3: CASSLRSAYTDTQYF
D: -
size: few
J: TRBJ2-3
V: TRBV7-9

DNA: TGTGCCAGCAGCCCCACCGCCGGGTTAGGAGAGACCCAGTACTTC
CDR3: CASSPTAGLGETQYF
D: -
size: few
J: TRBJ2-5
V: TRBV11-2

DNA: TGTGCCAGTACCCTTGGTACTAGCACAGATACGCAGTATTTT
CDR3: CASTLGTSTDTQYF
D: -
size: -
J: TRBJ2-3
V: TRBV19

DNA: TGTGCCTGGAGTGTCGTGGTGCGGGCTTTCTTT
CDR3: CAWSVVVRAFF
D: -
size: many
J: TRBJ1-1
V: TRBV30

DNA: TGTGCCAGCAGCCCTCCCGGGGTTCAGCCCCAGCATTTT
CDR3: CASSPPGVQPQHF
D: -
size: -
J: TRBJ1-5
V: TRBV16

DNA: TGTGCCAGCAGTGAATTGCTTGGGGCGCTAGGCTATGGCTACACCTTC
CDR3: CASSELLGALGYGYTF
D: -
size: few
J: TRBJ1-2
V: TRBV2

DNA: TGTGCCAGCCTCGGGGGTATAGGGGCCCTGGAGCAGTACTTC
CDR3: CASLGGIGALEQYF
D: -
size: -
J: TRBJ2-7
V: TRBV11-2

DNA: TGCGCCAGCAGCTGGAGCGGGGAGGAAAACATTCAGTACTTC
CDR3: CASSWSGEENIQYF
D: TRBD2
size: few
J: TRBJ2-4
V: TRBV5-1

DNA: TGTGCCTGGGATCCAGGGACATTACAAGAGACCCAGTACTTC
CDR3: CAWDPGTLQETQYF
D: -
size: few
J: TRBJ2-5
V: TRBV30

DNA: TGTGCCAGCAGCGGGGGGTTGAGGGGAGCTTTCTTT
CDR3: CASSGGLRGAFF
D: -
size: few
J: TRBJ1-1
V: TRBV5-4

DNA: TGCGCCAGCAGCCAAGATGACAGCAATAATTCACCCCTCCACTTT
CDR3: CASSQDDSNNSPLHF
D: -
size: many
J: TRBJ1-6
V: TRBV4-3

DNA: TGTGCCACCAGCAGAGGAGGCGAAGGAGAGACCCAGTACTTC
CDR3: CATSRGGEGETQYF
D: -
size: -
J: TRBJ2-5
V: TRBV15

DNA: TGCAGCGTTGATTCGAGCGGGAGAGATACGCAGTATTTT
CDR3: CSVDSSGRDTQYF
D: TRBD2
size: many
J: TRBJ2-3
V: TRBV29-1

DNA: TGTGCCAGCAGCTTAGGACGAGAGGGCCGGGAGACCCAGTACTTC
CDR3: CASSLGREGRETQYF
D: -
size: -
J: TRBJ2-5
V: TRBV7-9

DNA: TGTGCCAGTAGTGATCCCGGTCGCAATCAGCCCCAGCATTTT
CDR3: CASSDPGRNQPQHF
D: -
size: few
J: TRBJ1-5
V: TRBV19

DNA: TGTGCCAGCAGTTTAGCAGGAAAACTGTTTTTT
CDR3: CASSLAGKLFF
D: -
size: few
J: TRBJ1-4
V: TRBV28

DNA: TGCGCCAGCAGTTTTGACAGGGCAGATACGCAGTATTTT
CDR3: CASSFDRADTQYF
D: TRBD1
size: -
J: TRBJ2-3
V: TRBV5-1

DNA: TGCAGCGTTGAGACGGGGGAGAACACCGGGGAGCTGTTTTTT
CDR3: CSVETGENTGELFF
D: -
size: few
J: TRBJ2-2
V: TRBV29-1

DNA: TGTGCCAGCTCACAAGGACAGGGTAATTTGAACACTGAAGCTTTCTTT
CDR3: CASSQGQGNLNTEAFF
D: TRBD1
size: few
J: TRBJ1-1
V: TRBV18

DNA: TGTGCCAGCAGCCTGGCATGGAACTATGGCTACACCTTC
CDR3: CASSLAWNYGYTF
D: -
size: few
J: TRBJ1-2
V: TRBV7-2

DNA: TGCGCCAGCAGCCAGGGCCCTGACCCCTACGAGCAGTACTTC
CDR3: CASSQGPDPYEQYF
D: -
size: few
J: TRBJ2-7
V: TRBV5-1

DNA: TGTGCCAGCAGCGTACGGGACAGTGACATTCAGTACTTC
CDR3: CASSVRDSDIQYF
D: TRBD1
size: -
J: TRBJ2-4
V: TRBV9

DNA: TGTGCCAGCAGTGCCAGCGGTAGTACCTACAATGAGCAGTTCTTC
CDR3: CASSASGSTYNEQFF
D: -
size: -
J: TRBJ2-1
V: TRBV25-1

DNA: TGTGCCAGCTCACCATCTAGCGGGAGTTTCGACAATGAGCAGTTCTTC
CDR3: CASSPSSGSFDNEQFF
D: TRBD2
size: few
J: TRBJ2-1
V: TRBV18

DNA: TGCGCCAGCAGCTTGGCGACTAGCGGGAGCACAACCCTCTACGAGCAGTACTTC
CDR3: CASSLATSGSTTLYEQYF
D: TRBD2
size: -
J: TRBJ2-7
V: TRBV5-1

DNA: TGTGCCAGCAGCCCACTAGCGGCCACACGAGCGTACAATGAGCAGTTCTTC
CDR3: CASSPLAATRAYNEQFF
D: TRBD2
size: -
J: TRBJ2-1
V: TRBV7-2

DNA: TGCGCCAGCGGTTACAGGGCCGGGGAGCTGTTTTTT
CDR3: CASGYRAGELFF
D: -
size: few
J: TRBJ2-2
V: TRBV5-1

DNA: TGTGCCAGCAGCATGACAGGGACTAACTATGGCTACACCTTC
CDR3: CASSMTGTNYGYTF
D: TRBD1
size: -
J: TRBJ1-2
V: TRBV11-2

DNA: TGTGCCAGCAGCTTAACGCCAGGCTCCCCTGGGAATGAGCAGTTCTTC
CDR3: CASSLTPGSPGNEQFF
D: -
size: few
J: TRBJ2-1
V: TRBV7-2

DNA: TGCGCCAGCAGCCTCCAGGGAAAGGGGAACACTGAAGCTTTCTTT
CDR3: CASSLQGKGNTEAFF
D: -
size: -
J: TRBJ1-1
V: TRBV4-3

DNA: TGCGCCAGCAGCCAAGAGGCCAGGAACTATGGCTACACCTTC
CDR3: CASSQEARNYGYTF
D: -
size: -
J: TRBJ1-2
V: TRBV4-3

DNA: TGTGCCAGCAGTTACGGGGGATCTGGGGCCAACGTCCTGACTTTC
CDR3: CASSYGGSGANVLTF
D: -
size: few
J: TRBJ2-6
V: TRBV25-1

DNA: TGTGCCAGTAGTATCCCGCGGACAGGGACGGGCTATGGCTACACCTTC
CDR3: CASSIPRTGTGYGYTF
D: TRBD1
size: -
J: TRBJ1-2
V: TRBV19